This TCR beta chain stems from a study of blood T cell repertoires in COVID-19. In the original workflow: Estimated nucleated cell counts came from reference gene primer amplification. Data came from immunoSEQ multiplex PCR; TCRdb stores just in-frame clones and leaves some out. Clone size and the V and J calls come from that table; the DNA yielded D and trimming. There are under 200,000 clones in the sample; around 85% occur only once, and 2% to 2.5% lies in the top ten. This CDR3 region has 16 residues. Germline assignment: CDR1 SGHVS and CDR2 FNYEAQ. The V end was cut by 5 bases, the J end by 0 bases, with 14 bases between.

The clonotype comes from a man aged 65-85 years with active or convalescent COVID-19. Sequencing input: peripheral blood. The chain recombines TRBV7-6 with TRBJ2-1; D remains ambiguous. DNA of the CDR3: TGTGCCAGCAGCAACAGTCCGTTTAGCTCCTACAATGAGCAGTTCTTC. This encodes CASSNSPFSSYNEQFF.